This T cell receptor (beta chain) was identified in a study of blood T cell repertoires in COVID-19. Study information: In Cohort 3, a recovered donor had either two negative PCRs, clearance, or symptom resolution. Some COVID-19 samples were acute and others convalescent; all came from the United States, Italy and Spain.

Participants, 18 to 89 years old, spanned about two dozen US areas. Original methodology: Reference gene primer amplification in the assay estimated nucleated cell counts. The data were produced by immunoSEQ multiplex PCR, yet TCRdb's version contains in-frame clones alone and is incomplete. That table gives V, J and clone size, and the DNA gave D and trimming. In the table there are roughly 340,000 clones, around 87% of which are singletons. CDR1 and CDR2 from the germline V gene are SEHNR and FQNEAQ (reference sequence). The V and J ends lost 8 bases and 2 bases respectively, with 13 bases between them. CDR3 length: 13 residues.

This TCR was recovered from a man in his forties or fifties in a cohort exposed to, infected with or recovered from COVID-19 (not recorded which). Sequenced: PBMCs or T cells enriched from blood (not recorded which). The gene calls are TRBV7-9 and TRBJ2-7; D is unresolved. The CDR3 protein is CASAMAGAYEQYF. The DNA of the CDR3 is TGTGCCAGCGCTATGGCTGGAGCCTACGAGCAGTACTTC. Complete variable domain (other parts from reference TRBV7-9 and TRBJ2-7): DTGVSQNPRHKITKRGQNVTFRCDPISEHNRLYWYRQTLGQGPEFLTYFQNEAQLEKSRLLSDRFSAERPKGSFSTLEIQRTEQGDSAMYLCASAMAGAYEQYFGPGTRLTVT.